This T cell receptor beta chain was identified during a study of cytomegalovirus exposure and HLA in healthy donors. Overall study: The 130 or so validation repertoires, a later analysis reported, used the same platform as the 666 repertoires from the first cohort.

About this clone: What it binds is unknown.

Broader study findings: Some TCR beta chains (roughly 160 of them) were listed as cytomegalovirus-associated. In vitro confirmation showed three CMV-associated chains to be CMV antigen specific.

The study drew the donors from its approximately 120-subject validation cohort, separate from the approximately 700-subject first cohort. Here immunoSEQ multiplex PCR was the method, and the copy in TCRdb shows in-frame clones only, minus some. Here the sample spans about 130,000 clones, approximately 89% being singletons. Material for sequencing was PBMCs. This receptor was taken from a woman aged 18 to 35 in good health and CMV-seropositive.

Written as DNA, the CDR3 is TGTGCCAGCAGCCAAGGGTCTAGCGGGGTTTCGAACACCGGGGAGCTGTTTTTT. It codes for CASSQGSSGVSNTGELFF. This chain links TRBV4-2 with TRBJ2-2, with 9 nucleotides matching TRBD2. V lost 1 base, J lost 0 bases, and 6 bases stayed unmatched. The CDR3 consists of 18 residues. The germline V gene encodes CDR1 LGHNA and CDR2 YNFKEQ.